The entry below describes one TCR beta chain. The data were obtained in a study of cytomegalovirus exposure and HLA in healthy donors. With 60 Vbeta and 13 Jbeta primers, the PCR was carried out. Authors' processing steps: Later, an analysis found 80 million or so unique TCR beta chains, and some 10 million of these were shared. The protocol was immunoSEQ multiplex PCR, while the TCRdb copy is restricted to in-frame clones and leaves out a portion. Clone size and V and J calls were adopted from that table, with D and trimming inferred from the DNA. The sample includes 120,000 to 150,000 clones, roughly 76% of them seen just once. The receptor's source is a human donor in good health. The sample consisted of PBMCs.

The CDR3 region has the DNA TGTGCCAGCAGTAGTCCGGGATATCGGTACACCGGGGAGCTGTTTTTT. As protein: CASSSPGYRYTGELFF. The genes are TRBV2 and TRBJ2-2; D is perhaps TRBD2 (5 bases). The V and J ends lost 5 bases and 3 bases respectively, with 16 bases between them. This CDR3 spans 16 amino acids. Per the germline V gene, CDR1 is SNHLY and CDR2 is FYNNEI.